This T cell receptor beta chain was recorded in a study of cytomegalovirus exposure and HLA in healthy donors. Whole-study context: Researchers found that approximately 77% of around 400 genotyped donors fell within the Caucasian-associated ancestry cluster.

This clone has more than one count but fewer than ten. The target antigen is unknown. General study points: Reports credit the classifier with highly specific, highly sensitive diagnosis of cytomegalovirus status. 150 or so TCR beta chains were listed as cytomegalovirus-associated.

The PCR had 60 Vbeta and 13 Jbeta primers. TCRdb's table, derived via immunoSEQ multiplex PCR, lists solely in-frame clones and lacks some. In the table there are 130,000 or so clones, 80% of which are singletons. V gave up 7 bases and J gave up 7 bases; unmatched junction bases: 7. The CDR3 consists of 15 residues. Germline CDR1 and CDR2: MNHEY and SVGAGI. The source of this sequence is a man younger than 45 in good health and CMV-seronegative. This chain joins TRBV6-5 and TRBJ2-1, with 13 bases aligning to TRBD2. Sample: PBMCs. The CDR3 loop reads CASTRPGLAGNEQFF. CDR3 nucleotide sequence: TGTGCCAGCACACGCCCGGGACTAGCGGGAAATGAGCAGTTCTTC.